This TCR beta chain was recovered during a study of cytomegalovirus exposure and HLA in healthy donors. For this clone: What it binds is unknown.

Germline trimming cut 4 bases from V and 1 base from J; bases unmatched to any gene: 6. The length of the CDR3 is 16 residues. Germline assignment: CDR1 SGHTA and CDR2 FQGNSA. Primers included in the PCR were 60 Vbeta and 13 Jbeta primers. Method: immunoSEQ multiplex PCR; TCRdb's copy keeps in-frame clones and lacks some. The table has roughly 190,000 clones, just under 75% seen once. Overall study findings and caveats: Confirmation in vitro established that a few CMV-associated chains were specific for CMV antigens. TCR beta sequences numbering 15,000 to 20,000 were associated with HLA alleles at 0.05 false discovery rate in a later analysis.

The material sequenced was PBMCs. The chain uses TRBV7-2 and TRBJ2-5; 10 bases match TRBD2. This clonotype was sampled from a woman between 25 and 40 years old in good health and CMV-seropositive. The CDR3 coding sequence is TGTGCCAGCAGCTCTCGACTAGCGGGCCCCCAAGAGACCCAGTACTTC. It specifies CASSSRLAGPQETQYF.